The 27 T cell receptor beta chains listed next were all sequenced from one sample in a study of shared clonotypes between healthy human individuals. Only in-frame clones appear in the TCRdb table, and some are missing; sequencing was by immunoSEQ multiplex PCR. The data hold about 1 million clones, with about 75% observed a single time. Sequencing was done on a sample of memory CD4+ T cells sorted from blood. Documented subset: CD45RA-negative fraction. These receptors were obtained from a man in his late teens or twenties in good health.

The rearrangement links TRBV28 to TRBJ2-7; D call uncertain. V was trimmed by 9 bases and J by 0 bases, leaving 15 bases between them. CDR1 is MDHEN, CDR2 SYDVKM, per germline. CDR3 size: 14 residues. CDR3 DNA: TGTGCCAGTATAAACCCTAGGCCCTCCTACGAGCAGTACTTC. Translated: CASINPRPSYEQYF.

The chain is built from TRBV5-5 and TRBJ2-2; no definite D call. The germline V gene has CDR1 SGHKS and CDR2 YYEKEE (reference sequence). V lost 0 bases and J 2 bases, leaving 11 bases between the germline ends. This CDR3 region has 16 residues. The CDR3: CASSLAPAPNTGELFF. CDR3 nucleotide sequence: TGTGCCAGCAGCTTGGCGCCAGCCCCCAACACCGGGGAGCTGTTTTTT.

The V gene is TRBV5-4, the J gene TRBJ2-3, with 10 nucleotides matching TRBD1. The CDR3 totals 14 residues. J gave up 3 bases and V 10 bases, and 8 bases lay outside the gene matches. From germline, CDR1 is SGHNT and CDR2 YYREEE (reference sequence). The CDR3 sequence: CAASRDRGTDTQYF. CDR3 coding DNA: TGTGCCGCATCAAGGGACAGGGGAACAGATACGCAGTATTTT.

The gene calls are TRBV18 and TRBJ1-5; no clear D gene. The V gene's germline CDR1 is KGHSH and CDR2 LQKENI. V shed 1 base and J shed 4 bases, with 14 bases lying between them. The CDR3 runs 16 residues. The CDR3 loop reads CASSPRSGESNQPQHF. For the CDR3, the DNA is TGTGCCAGCTCACCACGGTCCGGGGAAAGTAATCAGCCCCAGCATTTT.

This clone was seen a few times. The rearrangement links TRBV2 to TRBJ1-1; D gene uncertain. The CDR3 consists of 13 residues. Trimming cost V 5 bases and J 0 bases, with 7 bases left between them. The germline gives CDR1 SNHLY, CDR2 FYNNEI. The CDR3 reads CASSHTLNTEAFF. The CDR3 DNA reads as TGTGCCAGCAGTCATACATTGAACACTGAAGCTTTCTTT.

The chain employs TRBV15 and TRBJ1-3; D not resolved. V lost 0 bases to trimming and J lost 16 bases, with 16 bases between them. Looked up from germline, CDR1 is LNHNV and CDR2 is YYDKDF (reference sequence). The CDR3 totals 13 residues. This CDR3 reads CATSRDSLGRTYF. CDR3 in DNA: TGTGCCACCAGCAGAGATTCTCTGGGCCGTACGTATTTT.

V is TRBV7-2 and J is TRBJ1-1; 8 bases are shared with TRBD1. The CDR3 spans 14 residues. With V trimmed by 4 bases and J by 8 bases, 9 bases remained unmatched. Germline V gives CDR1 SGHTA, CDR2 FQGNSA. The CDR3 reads CASSSMRQGQEAFF. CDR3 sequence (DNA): TGTGCCAGCAGCTCTATGAGACAGGGGCAAGAAGCTTTCTTT.

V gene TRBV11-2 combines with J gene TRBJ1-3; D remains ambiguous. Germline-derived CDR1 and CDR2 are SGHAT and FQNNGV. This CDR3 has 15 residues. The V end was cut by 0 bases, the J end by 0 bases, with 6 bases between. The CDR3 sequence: CASSLDSISGNTIYF. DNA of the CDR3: TGTGCCAGCAGCTTAGATTCCATCTCTGGAAACACCATATATTTT.

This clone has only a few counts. CDR3 DNA sequence: TGTGCCAGCTACATTCTCGGGCTAGCGGGAGTCTACGAGCAGTACTTC. It translates to CASYILGLAGVYEQYF. The chain is built from TRBV18 and TRBJ2-7, with 10 bases that match TRBD2. V trimming: 7 bases; J trimming: 3 bases; junction bases outside the gene matches: 12. This CDR3 comprises 16 residues. Germline CDR1 is KGHSH and CDR2 is LQKENI.

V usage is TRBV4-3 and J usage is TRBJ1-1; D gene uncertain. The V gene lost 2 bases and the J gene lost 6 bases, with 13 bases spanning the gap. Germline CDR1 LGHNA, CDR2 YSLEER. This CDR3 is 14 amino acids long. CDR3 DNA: TGCGCCAGCAGCCAACGGATCCAGGTCCCTGAAGCTTTCTTT. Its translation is CASSQRIQVPEAFF.

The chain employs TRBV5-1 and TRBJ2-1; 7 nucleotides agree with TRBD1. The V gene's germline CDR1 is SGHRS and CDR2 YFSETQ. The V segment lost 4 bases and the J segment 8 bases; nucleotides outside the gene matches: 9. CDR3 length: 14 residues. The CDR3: CASSISRQGDEQFF. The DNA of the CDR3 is TGCGCCAGCAGCATATCCCGACAGGGAGATGAGCAGTTCTTC.

CDR3 nucleotides: TGCGCCAGCAGCGTCGGGACAGGGTTCACGAACACTGAAGCTTTCTTT. The encoded protein is CASSVGTGFTNTEAFF. J is TRBJ1-1 and V is TRBV5-1; 9 bases fit TRBD1. This CDR3 contains 16 residues. J was trimmed by 1 base and V by 4 bases; bases with no gene match: 8. Germline V gives CDR1 SGHRS, CDR2 YFSETQ.

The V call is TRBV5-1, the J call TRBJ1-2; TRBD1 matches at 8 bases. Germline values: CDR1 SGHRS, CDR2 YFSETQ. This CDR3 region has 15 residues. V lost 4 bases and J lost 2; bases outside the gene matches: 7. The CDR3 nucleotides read TGCGCCAGCAGCCCACGGACAGGGCCCAACTATGGCTACACCTTC. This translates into CASSPRTGPNYGYTF.

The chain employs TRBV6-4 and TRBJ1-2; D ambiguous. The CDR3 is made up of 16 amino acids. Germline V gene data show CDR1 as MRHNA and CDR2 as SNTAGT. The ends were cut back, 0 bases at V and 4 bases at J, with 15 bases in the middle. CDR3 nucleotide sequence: TGTGCCAGCAGTGACTCGAAGAACAGCCTTCCCTATGGCTACACCTTC. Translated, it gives CASSDSKNSLPYGYTF.

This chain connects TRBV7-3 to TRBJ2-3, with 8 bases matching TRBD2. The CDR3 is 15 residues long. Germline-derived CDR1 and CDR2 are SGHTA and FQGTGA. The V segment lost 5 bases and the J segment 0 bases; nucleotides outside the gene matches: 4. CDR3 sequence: CASSPQRGSTDTQYF. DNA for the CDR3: TGTGCCAGCAGCCCTCAGCGGGGGAGCACAGATACGCAGTATTTT.

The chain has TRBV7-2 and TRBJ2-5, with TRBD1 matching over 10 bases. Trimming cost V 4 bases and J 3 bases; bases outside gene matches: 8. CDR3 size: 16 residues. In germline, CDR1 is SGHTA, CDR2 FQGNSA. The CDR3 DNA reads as TGTGCCAGCAGCTACGGTCAGGGGACAGGGGAAGAGACCCAGTACTTC. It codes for CASSYGQGTGEETQYF.

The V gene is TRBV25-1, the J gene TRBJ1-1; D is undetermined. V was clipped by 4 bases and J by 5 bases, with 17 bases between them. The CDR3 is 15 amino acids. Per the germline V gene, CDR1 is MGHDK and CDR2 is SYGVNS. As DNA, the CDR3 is TGTGCCAGCAGTGGCTCCTCGGTTGTCGGGACTGAAGCTTTCTTT. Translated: CASSGSSVVGTEAFF.

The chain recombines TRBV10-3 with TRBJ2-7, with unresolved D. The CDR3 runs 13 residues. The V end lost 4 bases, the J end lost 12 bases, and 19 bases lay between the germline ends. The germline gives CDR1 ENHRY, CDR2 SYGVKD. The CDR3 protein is CAISGSLRTLLYF. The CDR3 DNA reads TGTGCCATCAGTGGTAGCCTACGAACACTCCTGTACTTC.

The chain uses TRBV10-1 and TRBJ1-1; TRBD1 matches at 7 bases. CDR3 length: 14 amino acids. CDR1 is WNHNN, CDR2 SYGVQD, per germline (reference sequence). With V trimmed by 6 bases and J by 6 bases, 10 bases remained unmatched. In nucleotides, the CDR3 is TGCGCCAGCAGCTCAACAGGGGCCCCGTCTGAAGCTTTCTTT. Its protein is CASSSTGAPSEAFF.

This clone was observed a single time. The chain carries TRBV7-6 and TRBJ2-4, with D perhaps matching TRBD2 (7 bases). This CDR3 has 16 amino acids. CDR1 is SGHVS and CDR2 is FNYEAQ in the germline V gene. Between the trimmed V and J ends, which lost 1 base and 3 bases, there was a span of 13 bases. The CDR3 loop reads CASSLGGGHGKNIQYF. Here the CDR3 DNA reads TGTGCCAGCAGCTTAGGGGGGGGGCACGGCAAAAACATTCAGTACTTC. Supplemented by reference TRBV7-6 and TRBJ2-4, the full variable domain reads GAGVSQSPRYKVTKRGQDVALRCDPISGHVSLYWYRQALGQGPEFLTYFNYEAQQDKSGLPNDRFSAERPEGSISTLTIQRTEQRDSAMYRCASSLGGGHGKNIQYFGAGTRLSVL.

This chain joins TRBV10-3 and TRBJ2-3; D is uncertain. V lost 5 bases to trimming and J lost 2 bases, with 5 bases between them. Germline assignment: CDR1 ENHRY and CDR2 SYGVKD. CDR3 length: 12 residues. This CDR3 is CAISQNTDTQYF. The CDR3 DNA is TGTGCCATCAGTCAGAACACAGATACGCAGTATTTT.

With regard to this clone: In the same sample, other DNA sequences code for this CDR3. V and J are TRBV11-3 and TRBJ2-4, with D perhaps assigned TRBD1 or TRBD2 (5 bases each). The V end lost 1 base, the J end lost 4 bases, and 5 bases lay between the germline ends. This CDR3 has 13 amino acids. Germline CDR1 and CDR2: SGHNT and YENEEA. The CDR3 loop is CASSLGGKNIQYF. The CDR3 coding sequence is TGTGCCAGCAGCTTAGGGGGGAAAAACATTCAGTACTTC.

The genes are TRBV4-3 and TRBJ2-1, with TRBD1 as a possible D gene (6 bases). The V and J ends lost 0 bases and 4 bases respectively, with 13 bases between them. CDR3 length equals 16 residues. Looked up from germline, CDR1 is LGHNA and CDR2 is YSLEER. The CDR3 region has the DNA TGCGCCAGCAGCCAAGAAGTAGCACAGGGATACAATGAGCAGTTCTTC. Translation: CASSQEVAQGYNEQFF.

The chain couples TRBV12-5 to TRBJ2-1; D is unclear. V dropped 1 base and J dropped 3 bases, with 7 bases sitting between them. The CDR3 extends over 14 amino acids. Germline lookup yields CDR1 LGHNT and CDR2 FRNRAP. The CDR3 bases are TGTGCTAGTGGTTTGGGGGAATACTACAATGAGCAGTTCTTC. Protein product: CASGLGEYYNEQFF.

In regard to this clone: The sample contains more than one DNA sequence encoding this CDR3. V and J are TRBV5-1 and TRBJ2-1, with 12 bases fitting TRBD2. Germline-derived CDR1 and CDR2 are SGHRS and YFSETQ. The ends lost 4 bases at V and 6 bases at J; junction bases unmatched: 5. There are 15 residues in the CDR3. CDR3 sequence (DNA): TGCGCCAGCAGCCTGACTAGCGGGGGACTCAATGAGCAGTTCTTC. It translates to CASSLTSGGLNEQFF.

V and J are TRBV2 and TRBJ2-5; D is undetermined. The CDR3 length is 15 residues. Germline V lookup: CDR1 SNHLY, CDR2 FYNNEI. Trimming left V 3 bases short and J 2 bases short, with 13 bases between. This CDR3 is CASSDSGNQQETQYF. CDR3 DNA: TGTGCCAGCAGTGATTCCGGTAATCAACAAGAGACCCAGTACTTC.

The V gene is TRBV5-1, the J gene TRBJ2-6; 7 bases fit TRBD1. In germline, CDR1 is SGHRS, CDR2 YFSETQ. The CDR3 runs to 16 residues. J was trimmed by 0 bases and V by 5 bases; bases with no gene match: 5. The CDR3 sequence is CASRAGTVSGANVLTF. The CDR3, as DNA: TGCGCCAGCAGGGCCGGGACAGTCTCTGGGGCCAACGTCCTGACTTTC.